Below, one T cell receptor (beta chain) is given with its context. The CDR3 covers 11 residues. Trimming removed 5 bases at V and 8 bases at J, with 9 bases between. Per germline, CDR1 SGHTA and CDR2 FQGNSA. Repertoires were generated with immunoSEQ multiplex PCR, while TCRdb's copy carries only in-frame clones and drops some. The data contain 54,000 or so clones, 93% of them singletons. These data belong to a study of T cell changes during pregnancy in multiple sclerosis. The sample consisted of CD4+ T cells from peripheral blood mononuclear cells, taken before pregnancy. The V gene is TRBV7-2, the J gene TRBJ1-1; D not resolved. The TCR was taken from a female donor with multiple sclerosis, enrolled in a pregnancy study. The CDR3 here is CASSLISEAFF. The DNA for the CDR3 is TGTGCCAGCAGCCTTATATCCGAAGCTTTCTTT.